This T cell receptor beta chain originates from a study of shared clonotypes between healthy human individuals. Amplification in unsorted PBMC replicate PCRs started from 250 to 300 ng DNA, which equals 30,000 to 35,000 T cell genomes. Original processing methods: Because ImmunoSEQ provided only junction sequences with no quality scores, the filtering differed. Assay: immunoSEQ multiplex PCR; the TCRdb copy retains only in-frame clones and omits some. The D gene and trimming were derived from the DNA, and the V and J assignments and clone size from that table. This table holds about 490,000 clones, around 73% found once. Trimming removed 6 bases at V and 2 bases at J, with 16 bases between. This CDR3 spans 15 amino acids. Germline loops: CDR1 MGHRA, CDR2 YSYEKL.

This chain uses TRBV4-1 with TRBJ2-5; D might be TRBD1 or TRBD2, each matching 5 bases. Specimen: PBMCs. The sequence came from a middle-aged woman in good health. Some clones in this sample may be carry-over from other donors' samples. CDR3 region: CASSSLRDAQETQYF. CDR3 DNA: TGCGCCAGCAGTTCGTTGAGGGACGCTCAAGAGACCCAGTACTTC.